This T cell receptor beta chain was recovered during a study of cytomegalovirus exposure and HLA in healthy donors. Primers for the PCR totalled 60 Vbeta and 13 Jbeta. TCRdb keeps only in-frame clones here, not all; method: immunoSEQ multiplex PCR. The sample consists of fewer than 150,000 clones, 77% of them appearing once. In regard to this clone: The antigen remains undetermined.

Healthy bone marrow donors supplied every sample. This CDR3 has 15 amino acids. Looked up from germline, CDR1 is MNHEY and CDR2 is SVGAGI. V was pared by 0 bases and J by 12 bases, with 8 bases of the junction left unmatched. Study-level findings and limits: The likely origin of a cluster of highly shared sequence variants was a sequencing artifact.

The rearrangement uses TRBV6-5 and TRBJ2-1; TRBD1 agrees at 10 bases. The receptor comes from a human donor in good health. The sequencing input was PBMCs. CDR3 protein: CASSYSIGQGVRQFF. In DNA, the CDR3 is TGTGCCAGCAGTTACTCCATAGGACAGGGGGTAAGGCAGTTCTTC.